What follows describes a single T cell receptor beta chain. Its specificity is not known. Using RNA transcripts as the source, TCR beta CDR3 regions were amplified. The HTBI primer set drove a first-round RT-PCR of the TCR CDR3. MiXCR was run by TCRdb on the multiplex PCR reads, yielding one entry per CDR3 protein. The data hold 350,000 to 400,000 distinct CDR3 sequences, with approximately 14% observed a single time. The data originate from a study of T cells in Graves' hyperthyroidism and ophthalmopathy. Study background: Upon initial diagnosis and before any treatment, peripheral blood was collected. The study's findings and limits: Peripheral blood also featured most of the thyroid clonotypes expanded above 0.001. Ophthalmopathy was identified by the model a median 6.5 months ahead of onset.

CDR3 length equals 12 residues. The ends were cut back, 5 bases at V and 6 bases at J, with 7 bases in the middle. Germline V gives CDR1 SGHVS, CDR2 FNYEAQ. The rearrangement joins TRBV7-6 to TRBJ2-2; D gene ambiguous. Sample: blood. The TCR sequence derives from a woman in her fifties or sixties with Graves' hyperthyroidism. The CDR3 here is CASSSLSGELFF. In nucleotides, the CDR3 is TGTGCCAGCAGCAGCCTATCCGGGGAGCTGTTTTTT.